This record concerns one TCR beta chain sequence. The data belong to a study of long-term antiretroviral therapy in people with HIV. Survey-level immunoSEQ v3.0 assays were run. Method: immunoSEQ multiplex PCR; TCRdb's copy keeps in-frame clones and lacks some. The sample comprises about 23,000 clones, about four fifths of which are singletons, and 4% to 6% rests with the top ten. The CDR3 runs to 14 residues. CDR1 is SGHVS and CDR2 is FQNEAQ in the germline V gene. Between the trimmed V and J ends, which lost 0 bases and 2 bases, there was a span of 5 bases. Source: unsorted PBMCs, taken 0.3 years after starting antiretroviral therapy. The V call is TRBV7-8, the J call TRBJ2-1; unclear D gene. The sequence was collected from a man in his fifties with HIV. CDR3 in amino acids: CASSLAGAYNEQFF. The CDR3 nucleotides read TGTGCCAGCAGCTTAGCAGGAGCCTACAATGAGCAGTTCTTC.